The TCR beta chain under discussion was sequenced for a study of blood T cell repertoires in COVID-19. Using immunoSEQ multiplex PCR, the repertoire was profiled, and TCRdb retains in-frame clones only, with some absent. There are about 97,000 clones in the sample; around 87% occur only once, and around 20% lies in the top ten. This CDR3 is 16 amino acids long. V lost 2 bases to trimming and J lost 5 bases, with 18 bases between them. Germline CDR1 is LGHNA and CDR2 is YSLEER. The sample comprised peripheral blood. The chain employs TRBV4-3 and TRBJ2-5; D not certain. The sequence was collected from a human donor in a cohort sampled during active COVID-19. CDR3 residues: CASSQSLDSGGETQYF. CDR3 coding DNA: TGCGCCAGCAGCCAATCGCTTGACTCGGGTGGTGAGACCCAGTACTTC.